There are many counts of the clone carrying this TCR beta chain. The target antigen is unknown. In the library, individual cDNA molecules carried attached unique molecular identifiers. TCRdb ran MiXCR on the 5' RACE reads and lists one entry per CDR3 protein. The sample includes 76,000 or so distinct CDR3 sequences, around 10% of them seen just once. These data belong to a study of early T cells in non-severe SARS-CoV-2 infection. As for the study in general: Sequencing was performed on bulk RNA from unsorted whole blood, leaving chains unpaired. Study-level points and caveats: Matching against VDJdb likely underestimated virus-specific expansions, favoring anti-spike CD8.

This CDR3 is built from 16 residues. The J segment lost 3 bases and the V segment lost 0 bases, leaving 4 bases of the junction unmatched. The germline CDR1 and CDR2 sequences are GTSNPN and SVGIG (reference sequence). The chain has TRBV30 and TRBJ2-2; 10 nucleotides match TRBD1. The receptor comes from an adult who was a healthcare worker with PCR-confirmed SARS-CoV-2 infection or an uninfected control (not recorded which). The material sequenced was whole blood. The CDR3 region is CAWSVPGTGDTGELFF. In nucleotides, the CDR3 is TGTGCCTGGAGTGTACCCGGGACAGGGGACACCGGGGAGCTGTTTTTT.